These 24 T cell receptor beta chains were all obtained from the same sample, sequenced in a study of T cell changes during pregnancy in multiple sclerosis (dated by TCRdb to about 2019). Library preparation used the immunoSEQ multiplex PCR assay. This immuneACCESS table, as held by TCRdb, lists in-frame sequences with V and J called but not all clones. Of the missing ones, under half trace to an unresolved V gene in checked studies; the others have no known cause. The sample table holds 55,000 or so clones, of which about nine tenths were seen once. About 0.6% of the sample comes from the top ten. Specimen: CD4+ T cells from peripheral blood mononuclear cells, collected after pregnancy. The receptors come from a female donor with multiple sclerosis, enrolled in a pregnancy study.

The chain couples TRBV5-4 to TRBJ2-1, with a tentative D call TRBD1 (7 bases). Between the trimmed V and J ends, which lost 6 bases and 6 bases, there was a span of 13 bases. CDR1 is SGHNT and CDR2 is YYREEE in the germline V gene (reference sequence). CDR3 length: 13 residues. The CDR3 DNA is TGTGCCAGCAACATTCAGGGGGGCAATGAGCAGTTCTTC. It encodes CASNIQGGNEQFF.

This sequence joins TRBV4-1 and TRBJ2-7; 9 positions agree with TRBD2. V lost 0 bases and J lost 2; bases outside the gene matches: 17. The V gene's germline CDR1 is MGHRA and CDR2 YSYEKL. This CDR3 is built from 20 residues. CDR3 protein: CASSQETGAGASGEAYEQYF. CDR3 nucleotide sequence: TGCGCCAGCAGCCAAGAAACGGGGGCTGGGGCTAGCGGGGAGGCCTACGAGCAGTACTTC.

This chain uses TRBV9 with TRBJ2-7; 8 nucleotides match TRBD2. After removal of 4 bases from V and 0 bases from J, the junction contained 9 bases not matched to a gene. Germline V CDR1 and CDR2: SGDLS, YYNGEE. The CDR3 is 16 residues long. The CDR3, as DNA: TGTGCCAGCAGCACGGGAGGGAGGGGCAGCTCCTACGAGCAGTACTTC. It yields the protein CASSTGGRGSSYEQYF.

This chain links TRBV25-1 with TRBJ1-1, with D possibly TRBD1 on 6 matching bases. With 3 bases removed from V and 1 base from J, the gap between germline ends came to 9 bases. Germline CDR1 is MGHDK and CDR2 is SYGVNS. The CDR3 loop spans 14 amino acids. The CDR3 loop is CASSDYRENTEAFF. The CDR3 DNA sequence: TGTGCCAGCAGTGATTACAGGGAGAACACTGAAGCTTTCTTT.

This chain joins TRBV11-2 and TRBJ1-4; the D is unclear. The CDR3 spans 16 residues. V dropped 1 base and J dropped 5 bases, with 14 bases sitting between them. Germline assignment: CDR1 SGHAT and CDR2 FQNNGV. The CDR3 loop is CASSLGIGRGNEKLFF. CDR3 nucleotide sequence: TGTGCCAGCAGCTTAGGGATCGGCCGCGGGAATGAAAAACTGTTTTTT.

The genes are TRBV29-1 and TRBJ2-5; D gene unclear. The CDR3 is 12 amino acids. V lost 4 bases and J 5 bases, leaving 11 bases between the germline ends. The germline gives CDR1 SQVTM, CDR2 ANQGSEA. The CDR3 protein is CSVVSSGETQYF. As DNA, the CDR3 is TGCAGCGTTGTCTCCTCCGGTGAGACCCAGTACTTC.

The chain has TRBV5-4 and TRBJ2-5, with D perhaps TRBD2 (6 bases). V was clipped by 2 bases and J by 4 bases, with 6 bases between them. Per germline, CDR1 SGHNT and CDR2 YYREEE (reference sequence). The CDR3 consists of 12 residues. DNA of the CDR3: TGTGCCAGCAGCTTCGGGAGAGAGACCCAGTACTTC. Its protein is CASSFGRETQYF.

V and J are TRBV19 and TRBJ2-7; no clear D gene. V lost 4 bases and J lost 4, with 5 bases in between. The CDR3 consists of 11 residues. In germline, CDR1 is LNHDA, CDR2 SQIVND (reference sequence). This chain's CDR3 is CASSNLYEQYF. The CDR3, as DNA: TGTGCCAGTAGTAATCTTTACGAGCAGTACTTC.

The V and J genes are TRBV14 and TRBJ2-7; tentatively, D is TRBD2 (5 bases). The CDR3 has 12 amino acids. V was clipped by 3 bases and J by 11 bases, with 14 bases between them. The germline V gene encodes CDR1 SGHDN and CDR2 FVKESK. CDR3 bases: TGTGCCAGCAGCCAGCAACGGGAAAGGGAGTACTTC. Protein sequence: CASSQQREREYF.

CDR3 DNA: TGTGCCAGCAGCGTAGGGCGGGGGCCGGCCTACGAGCAGTACTTC. Translation gives CASSVGRGPAYEQYF. V usage is TRBV9 and J usage is TRBJ2-7; D possibly corresponds to TRBD2 (7 bases). The CDR3 is 15 residues long. V lost 0 bases and J 2 bases, leaving 12 bases between the germline ends. Germline values: CDR1 SGDLS, CDR2 YYNGEE.

The chain joins TRBV7-2 to TRBJ2-2, with 10 bases fitting TRBD1. This CDR3 spans 18 amino acids. V dropped 5 bases and J dropped 4; count of bases not matched to a gene: 13. The germline CDR1 and CDR2 sequences are SGHTA and FQGNSA. The chain's CDR3 is CASSHTIRQGAFTGELFF. DNA of the CDR3: TGTGCCAGCAGCCACACAATTAGACAGGGGGCTTTCACCGGGGAGCTGTTTTTT.

The chain combines TRBV7-2 with TRBJ2-2, with TRBD1 matching over 9 bases. There are 16 residues in the CDR3. The ends lost 6 bases at V and 5 bases at J; junction bases unmatched: 10. Per germline, CDR1 SGHTA and CDR2 FQGNSA. DNA of the CDR3: TGTGCCAGCAGTCGGGACAGGGATTTGAGAACCGGGGAGCTGTTTTTT. Translated: CASSRDRDLRTGELFF.

A few counts support this clone. The rearrangement links TRBV7-2 to TRBJ1-6; D uncertain. CDR3 length equals 12 residues. Germline loops: CDR1 SGHTA, CDR2 FQGNSA. Trimming stripped 1 base from V and 13 bases from J, with 8 bases between. The CDR3: CASSLVQRPLHF. The CDR3 nucleotides read TGTGCCAGCAGCTTAGTCCAGAGGCCCCTCCACTTT.

The V call is TRBV4-1, the J call TRBJ2-7; possibly TRBD1 for D (5 bases). In germline, CDR1 is MGHRA, CDR2 YSYEKL. Trimming shortened V by 4 bases and J by 3 bases, and 25 bases separated the two germline ends. The CDR3 totals 18 residues. The CDR3 DNA follows: TGCGCCAGCAGCCTCCAACCTTTAGGCCAGGGCGCAGGCTACGAGCAGTACTTC. It is translated as CASSLQPLGQGAGYEQYF.

The gene calls are TRBV27 and TRBJ1-1; 8 positions agree with TRBD1. With 3 bases clipped from V and 4 bases from J, the junction kept 7 bases outside the gene matches. From germline, CDR1 is MNHEY and CDR2 SMNVEV (reference sequence). This CDR3 is built from 15 residues. CDR3 amino acids: CASSFQGAGTTEAFF. DNA for the CDR3: TGTGCCAGCAGTTTTCAGGGGGCGGGTACCACTGAAGCTTTCTTT.

The CDR3 DNA is TGTGCCAGCAGCTTAGTCCCCCCTCCAGATACGCAGTATTTT. It yields the protein CASSLVPPPDTQYF. The chain links TRBV7-2 to TRBJ2-3; unclear D gene. This CDR3 region has 14 residues. Trimming cost V 1 base and J 4 bases, with 9 bases left between them. The germline V gene encodes CDR1 SGHTA and CDR2 FQGNSA.

The chain employs TRBV7-3 and TRBJ2-7, with D perhaps TRBD2 (5 bases). Germline V CDR1 and CDR2: SGHTA, FQGTGA. V dropped 2 bases and J dropped 2 bases, with 10 bases sitting between them. The CDR3 is 14 residues long. Written as DNA, the CDR3 is TGTGCCAGCAGCTTAGAGGGCGAAACCTACGAGCAGTACTTC. Protein sequence: CASSLEGETYEQYF.

The chain is built from TRBV7-3 and TRBJ1-2; no definite D call. V lost 5 bases and J 3 bases, leaving 10 bases between the germline ends. Germline-derived CDR1 and CDR2 are SGHTA and FQGTGA. CDR3 length equals 13 residues. In DNA, the CDR3 is TGTGCCAGCAGCCAAACCCGGGACTATGGCTACACCTTC. It is translated as CASSQTRDYGYTF.

V is TRBV7-9 and J is TRBJ1-1; D is unclear. CDR1 SEHNR and CDR2 FQNEAQ come from the germline V gene (reference sequence). This CDR3 spans 15 amino acids. Trimming cost V 8 bases and J 3 bases, with 19 bases left between them. The CDR3 reads CASRVLGDTDTEAFF. CDR3 DNA: TGTGCCAGCCGAGTTTTGGGTGACACGGACACTGAAGCTTTCTTT.

The chain combines TRBV7-6 with TRBJ1-1, with D perhaps matching TRBD1 (5 bases). From germline, CDR1 is SGHVS and CDR2 FNYEAQ. This CDR3 is built from 17 residues. V gave up 3 bases and J gave up 7 bases, with 24 bases separating them. The DNA of the CDR3 is TGTGCCAGCAGCTTGAGCCCCCGAAGGGGCGTAGTCGGTGAAGCTTTCTTT. It is translated as CASSLSPRRGVVGEAFF.

This sequence joins TRBV6-6 and TRBJ1-5, with TRBD1 identical over 7 bases. This CDR3 region has 14 residues. CDR1 and CDR2 (germline): MNHNY, SVGAGI (reference sequence). The V segment lost 5 bases and the J segment 4 bases; nucleotides outside the gene matches: 5. The CDR3 sequence is CASSLRQGNQPQHF. The CDR3 DNA sequence: TGTGCCAGCAGTCTGAGACAGGGAAATCAGCCCCAGCATTTT.

CDR3 in amino acids: CASTRSYNSPLHF. DNA for the CDR3: TGTGCCAGCACCAGGTCCTATAATTCACCCCTCCACTTT. The V and J genes are TRBV11-2 and TRBJ1-6, with D uncertain. This CDR3 region has 13 residues. CDR1 SGHAT and CDR2 FQNNGV come from the germline V gene. V was cut by 7 bases and J by 1 base, with 5 bases left in between.

CDR3 DNA sequence: TGTGCCAGCTCACCCCGAGGGGCACCGGGGGATGAGCAGTACTTC. Translation: CASSPRGAPGDEQYF. The chain employs TRBV18 and TRBJ2-7; a possible D gene is TRBD2 (6 bases). Looked up from germline, CDR1 is KGHSH and CDR2 is LQKENI. The V gene lost 3 bases and the J gene lost 7 bases, with 19 bases spanning the gap. The CDR3 covers 15 residues.

This clone was picked up one time. This sequence joins TRBV5-5 and TRBJ2-5; the D gene is possibly TRBD1 (7 bases). The CDR3 loop spans 17 amino acids. With 0 bases removed from V and 3 bases from J, the gap between germline ends came to 18 bases. The germline CDR1 and CDR2 sequences are SGHKS and YYEKEE (reference sequence). The CDR3 here is CASSLAQGGAGEETQYF. DNA of the CDR3: TGTGCCAGCAGCTTGGCCCAGGGGGGCGCGGGTGAAGAGACCCAGTACTTC.